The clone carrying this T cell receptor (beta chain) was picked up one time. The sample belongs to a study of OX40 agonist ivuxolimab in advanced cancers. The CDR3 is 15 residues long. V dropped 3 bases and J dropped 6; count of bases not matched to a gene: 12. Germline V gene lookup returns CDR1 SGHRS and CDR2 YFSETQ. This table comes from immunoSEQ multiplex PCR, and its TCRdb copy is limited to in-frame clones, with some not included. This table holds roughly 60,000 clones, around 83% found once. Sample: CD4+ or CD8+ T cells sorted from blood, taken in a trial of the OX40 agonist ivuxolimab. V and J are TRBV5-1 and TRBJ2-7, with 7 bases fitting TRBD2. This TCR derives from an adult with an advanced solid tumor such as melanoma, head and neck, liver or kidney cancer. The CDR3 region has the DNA TGCGCCAGCAGCTGGGGCAGTGTGGGGGGGGGCGAGCAGTACTTC. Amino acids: CASSWGSVGGGEQYF.